Listed below are T cell receptor beta chains from one sample, sequenced in a study of T cells after yellow fever vaccination. One entry per CDR3 protein, called by TCRdb with MiXCR from the 5' RACE reads. The sample includes under 250,000 distinct CDR3 sequences, less than 8.5% of them seen just once. The starting material was CD4+ T cells sorted from PBMCs, obtained 15 days after the yellow fever booster vaccination. These receptors all stem from a man aged 25-40 years who received the YFV17D yellow fever vaccine. The CDR3 runs from the conserved cysteine through the conserved F or W. Fields, in order: V gene, J gene, CDR3 protein.

TRBV20-1	TRBJ2-3	CSARVPRIGTDTQYF
TRBV3-1	TRBJ2-3	CASSHARTSGIRDTQYF
TRBV12-3/TRBV12-4	TRBJ2-7	CASSFQGTYEQYF
TRBV7-9	TRBJ2-3	CASSLAGGSPDTQYF
TRBV7-9	TRBJ2-1	CASSLSRRNYNEQFF
TRBV18	TRBJ2-7	CASSETGTSGSEQYF
TRBV6-5	TRBJ2-3	CASSNPSGSSTDTQYF
TRBV5-1	TRBJ2-1	CASSFRARTADEQFF
TRBV14	TRBJ1-1	CASSQFGHMNTEAFF
TRBV15	TRBJ2-3	CATSPPLVLMDTQYF
TRBV5-5	TRBJ1-1	CASSFSGALGTEAFF
TRBV9	TRBJ2-3	CASSVEGNTQYF
TRBV5-1	TRBJ2-7	CASNQGTLDYEQYF
TRBV7-2	TRBJ2-5	CASSLRIPRETQYF
TRBV15	TRBJ2-7	CATSRGSEEFEQYF
TRBV12-3/TRBV12-4	TRBJ2-1	CASSFGTSGQRRNEQFF
TRBV10-3	TRBJ2-3	CAANLGGLAGADTQYF
TRBV10-3	TRBJ2-3	CAISYSGGTDTQYF
TRBV7-9	TRBJ2-2	CASSAHGTVNTGELFF
TRBV7-2	TRBJ2-3	CASSFRLGLSDTQYF
TRBV7-9	TRBJ2-5	CASRTGQRGGF
TRBV18	TRBJ2-7	CASAVGGFPYEQYF
TRBV20-1	TRBJ2-1	CSALTSGGLIGEQFF
TRBV2	TRBJ2-1	CASSGAGQGFDEQFF
TRBV11-2	TRBJ2-7	CASSYKPGQGEQYF
TRBV9	TRBJ2-5	CASSARLAGNGETQYF
TRBV9	TRBJ1-1	CASSTRTGVDTEAFF
TRBV9	TRBJ2-7	CASSPATGFGEQYF
TRBV2	TRBJ2-5	CASSVVLGRGETQYF
TRBV7-2	TRBJ1-5	CASSLASGAKPQHF
TRBV6-5	TRBJ1-2	CASSYSRDSVRSTF
TRBV28	TRBJ2-5	CASSTRTRGETQYF
TRBV5-4	TRBJ2-2	CASSSDRPNTGELFF
TRBV5-5	TRBJ2-3	CASSLAGYGNRDTQYF
TRBV6-5	TRBJ1-1	CASSYGGTGVTEAFF
TRBV5-1	TRBJ1-1	CASRNNRGGGTEAFF
TRBV7-7	TRBJ2-5	CASSVSRGGPETQYF
TRBV6-6	TRBJ2-1	CATGGQYNEQFF
TRBV15	TRBJ2-7	CATSRDGTSGSLEQYF
TRBV20-1	TRBJ2-5	CSAKSGRAEETQYF
TRBV7-3	TRBJ1-1	CASSMPRDKNTEAFF
TRBV20-1	TRBJ1-1	CSARVWGASEAFF
TRBV20-1	TRBJ2-7	CSARDGGGGGPYEQYF
TRBV20-1	TRBJ1-2	CSAPSPRDNYGYTF
TRBV20-1	TRBJ1-1	CSARTGGNYEAFF
TRBV24-1	TRBJ2-3	CATSGARGTDTQYF
TRBV2	TRBJ2-7	CASWGGGRLYEQYF
TRBV2	TRBJ2-1	CASSELALRSYNEQFF
TRBV10-1	TRBJ2-3	CASSERDRGRLAQYF
TRBV7-2	TRBJ2-1	CASSLVSGNRQFF
TRBV7-2	TRBJ2-5	CASSLARGLTKETQYF
TRBV4-1	TRBJ2-1	CASSPRGSGSDNEQFF
TRBV7-2	TRBJ2-3	CASSLAILRGSMADTQYF